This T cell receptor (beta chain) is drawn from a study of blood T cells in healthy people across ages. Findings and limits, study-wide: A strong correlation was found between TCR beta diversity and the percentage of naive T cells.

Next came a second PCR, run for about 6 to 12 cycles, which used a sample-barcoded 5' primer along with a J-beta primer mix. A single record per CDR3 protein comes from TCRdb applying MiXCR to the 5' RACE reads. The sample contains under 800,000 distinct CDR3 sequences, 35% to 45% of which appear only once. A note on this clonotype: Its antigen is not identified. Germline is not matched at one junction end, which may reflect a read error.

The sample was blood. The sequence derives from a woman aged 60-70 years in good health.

CDR3: CVSSYQGRDNEQFF. In DNA, the CDR3 is TGTGTCAGCAGCTATCAAGGCAGAGACAATGAGCAGTTCTTC. The rearrangement links TRBV5-6 to TRBJ2-1; D gene unclear. CDR3 length: 14 residues. Per the germline V gene, CDR1 is SGHDT and CDR2 is YYEEEE.